The 32 T cell receptor beta chains presented below share a single source sample, sequenced in a study of T cell changes during pregnancy in multiple sclerosis (dated by TCRdb to between 2019 and 2020). The library was built by means of the immunoSEQ multiplex PCR assay. The table was pulled from immuneACCESS by TCRdb, which kept in-frame rearrangements only. Such tables lose some clones; where checked, under half of the loss comes from unresolved V genes, and the rest has no known cause. This sample gives around 48,000 clones in total; roughly nine tenths of them show up just once. Jointly, the top ten make up around 2.9% of the sample. Sample: CD8+ T cells from peripheral blood mononuclear cells, taken before pregnancy. These receptors came from a female donor with multiple sclerosis, enrolled in a pregnancy study.

This rearrangement joins TRBV4-1 to TRBJ2-7; D gene unclear. CDR1 is MGHRA and CDR2 is YSYEKL in the germline V gene. The V and J ends lost 0 bases and 0 bases respectively, with 6 bases between them. The length of the CDR3 is 14 residues. The CDR3 region has the DNA TGCGCCAGCAGCCAAGAAGCGTCCTCCTACGAGCAGTACTTC. Residues: CASSQEASSYEQYF.

The rearrangement uses TRBV4-3 and TRBJ2-7, with 11 nucleotides matching TRBD2. CDR3 size: 16 residues. The germline gives CDR1 LGHNA, CDR2 YSLEER. Trimming at V came to 1 base and at J to 6 bases, leaving 8 bases not matched to a gene. The CDR3 sequence: CASSQGVAGGLLEQYF. CDR3 nucleotide sequence: TGCGCCAGCAGCCAAGGGGTAGCGGGGGGGCTACTCGAGCAGTACTTC.

The chain is built from TRBV9 and TRBJ2-3; TRBD2 matches at 11 bases. CDR3 size: 16 residues. Per germline, CDR1 SGDLS and CDR2 YYNGEE. With 4 bases clipped from V and 0 bases from J, the junction kept 4 bases outside the gene matches. CDR3 coding DNA: TGTGCCAGCAGCTCGGGACTAGCGGAAAGCACAGATACGCAGTATTTT. It encodes CASSSGLAESTDTQYF.

V gene TRBV7-2 combines with J gene TRBJ2-7; D is perhaps TRBD2 (6 bases). The length of the CDR3 is 13 residues. The V end was cut by 3 bases, the J end by 3 bases, with 9 bases between. Germline-derived CDR1 and CDR2 are SGHTA and FQGNSA. CDR3 sequence: CASSLLDYYEQYF. Here the CDR3 DNA reads TGTGCCAGCAGCTTGCTGGACTACTACGAGCAGTACTTC.

The chain couples TRBV9 to TRBJ1-3; 9 nucleotides align to TRBD1. Trimming cost V 3 bases and J 1 base; bases outside gene matches: 8. Per the germline V gene, CDR1 is SGDLS and CDR2 is YYNGEE. This CDR3 comprises 17 residues. DNA for the CDR3: TGTGCCAGCAGCGCGCCGGGACAGGGCAGGTCTGGAAACACCATATATTTT. Amino acids: CASSAPGQGRSGNTIYF.

The gene calls are TRBV30 and TRBJ2-7, with D tentatively TRBD2 (5 bases). The germline V and J ends were trimmed by 2 bases and 0 bases, with 17 bases remaining between them. From germline, CDR1 is GTSNPN and CDR2 SVGIG (reference sequence). The length of the CDR3 is 16 residues. The chain's CDR3 is CAWSSEIEGNSYEQYF. CDR3 DNA: TGTGCCTGGAGTTCAGAAATTGAGGGAAACTCCTACGAGCAGTACTTC.

For the CDR3, the DNA is TGTGCCAGTAGTACGACTACAGGGATCCAAGAGACCCAGTACTTC. Its translation is CASSTTTGIQETQYF. The V call is TRBV19, the J call TRBJ2-5; D is perhaps TRBD1 (6 bases). Trimming took off 4 bases at V and 1 base at J, with 13 bases between the two ends. The germline gives CDR1 LNHDA, CDR2 SQIVND (reference sequence). This CDR3 comprises 15 residues. Supplemented by reference TRBV19 and TRBJ2-5, the full variable domain reads DGGITQSPKYLFRKEGQNVTLSCEQNLNHDAMYWYRQDPGQGLRLIYYSQIVNDFQKGDIAEGYSVSREKKESFPLTVTSAQKNPTAFYLCASSTTTGIQETQYFGPGTRLLVL.

As DNA, the CDR3 is TGCAGCGTTGTCGGGGGGTCCCAAGAGACCCAGTACTTC. Translated, it gives CSVVGGSQETQYF. The chain is built from TRBV29-1 and TRBJ2-5, with 7 nucleotides matching TRBD2. After removal of 4 bases from V and 1 base from J, the junction contained 3 bases not matched to a gene. The length of the CDR3 is 13 residues. Per the germline V gene, CDR1 is SQVTM and CDR2 is ANQGSEA.

The rearrangement links TRBV6-5 to TRBJ1-1, with 8 bases lining up with TRBD1. In germline, CDR1 is MNHEY, CDR2 SVGAGI. With 6 bases clipped from V and 11 bases from J, the junction kept 5 bases outside the gene matches. The CDR3 sequence is 11 residues long. For the CDR3, the DNA is TGTGCCAGCAGCCCAGGGGGCACGGCTTTCTTT. It translates to CASSPGGTAFF.

This clone has only a few counts. The J gene is TRBJ1-1, the V gene TRBV4-2; 7 bases fit TRBD1. The CDR3 covers 15 residues. Losses at the gene ends were 4 bases for V and 1 base for J; bases not matched to a gene: 6. Germline-derived CDR1 and CDR2 are LGHNA and YNFKEQ. CDR3 in DNA: TGTGCCAGCAGCCCGCGGACAGGAACGAACACTGAAGCTTTCTTT. It specifies CASSPRTGTNTEAFF.

The chain carries TRBV18 and TRBJ1-2, with D maybe TRBD1 (6 bases). The CDR3 runs 14 residues. Deletions cut 3 bases from V and 2 bases from J, with 10 bases between. Germline CDR1 and CDR2: KGHSH and LQKENI. The chain's CDR3 is CASSPEDRNYGYTF. The CDR3 DNA is TGTGCCAGCTCACCGGAGGACAGAAACTATGGCTACACCTTC.

This clone is categorized as medium-sized. This chain connects TRBV18 to TRBJ1-1, with 7 bases that match TRBD1. The CDR3 consists of 14 residues. Looked up from germline, CDR1 is KGHSH and CDR2 is LQKENI. The V and J ends lost 5 bases and 1 base, in that order; junction bases with no gene match: 4. The CDR3 spells CASSSRQGNTEAFF. DNA of the CDR3: TGTGCCAGCTCATCCCGACAGGGGAACACTGAAGCTTTCTTT.

The V call is TRBV5-4, the J call TRBJ2-1; 7 bases align to TRBD2. The CDR3 spans 16 residues. Germline lookup yields CDR1 SGHNT and CDR2 YYREEE (reference sequence). With 3 bases clipped from V and 2 bases from J, the junction kept 8 bases outside the gene matches. Here the CDR3 DNA reads TGTGCCAGCAGCTCGGACGGGGGGATTGCCTACAATGAGCAGTTCTTC. Translating gives CASSSDGGIAYNEQFF. Looking up the rest from reference TRBV5-4 and TRBJ2-1 gives the full variable domain: ETGVTQSPTHLIKTRGQQVTLRCSSQSGHNTVSWYQQALGQGPQFIFQYYREEENGRGNFPPRFSGLQFPNYSSELNVNALELDDSALYLCASSSDGGIAYNEQFFGPGTRLTVL.

J is TRBJ2-7 and V is TRBV13; D possibly corresponds to TRBD2 (5 bases). CDR3 length: 13 residues. Per germline, CDR1 PRHDT and CDR2 FYEKMQ (reference sequence). Trimming removed 0 bases from V and 6 bases from J, with 9 bases in between. Here the CDR3 reads CASSLGSTSEQYF. The DNA of the CDR3 is TGTGCCAGCAGCTTAGGTTCCACTAGCGAGCAGTACTTC.

The chain recombines TRBV25-1 with TRBJ2-5, with 11 positions matching TRBD1. Looked up from germline, CDR1 is MGHDK and CDR2 is SYGVNS. This CDR3 is built from 15 residues. Trimming took 4 bases from V and 5 from J; bases not matched to a gene: 6. This chain's CDR3 is CASSGGQGAGETQYF. In nucleotides, the CDR3 is TGTGCCAGCAGTGGCGGACAGGGGGCAGGGGAGACCCAGTACTTC.

This chain connects TRBV5-6 to TRBJ2-7, with 7 bases that match TRBD1. CDR1 SGHDT and CDR2 YYEEEE come from the germline V gene. After removal of 0 bases from V and 1 base from J, the junction contained 7 bases not matched to a gene. The CDR3 loop spans 16 amino acids. Here the CDR3 DNA reads TGTGCCAGCAGCTTGGGAGGGGGCGTCGGATCCTACGAGCAGTACTTC. This encodes CASSLGGGVGSYEQYF.

This chain links TRBV7-2 with TRBJ2-7; no reliable D call. The germline CDR1 and CDR2 sequences are SGHTA and FQGNSA. The CDR3 has 13 amino acids. The V end was cut by 2 bases, the J end by 0 bases, with 5 bases between. The CDR3 protein is CASSLTSSYEQYF. The CDR3 DNA reads as TGTGCCAGCAGCTTAACGAGCTCCTACGAGCAGTACTTC.

By frequency in the sample, this clone is large. The CDR3 coding sequence is TGTGCCAGCAGCCAAGATCCCCTAGCGGGGGGACCTCCTCAGCTGTTTTTT. Its protein product is CASSQDPLAGGPPQLFF. This chain uses TRBV4-2 with TRBJ2-2, with TRBD2 matching over 11 bases. J lost 12 bases, V lost 0 bases, and 12 bases had no gene match. The CDR3 loop spans 17 amino acids. Germline V gives CDR1 LGHNA, CDR2 YNFKEQ.

This clone was seen only a few times. The chain has TRBV4-2 and TRBJ1-2, with a weak D call TRBD1 (6 bases). The CDR3 extends over 16 amino acids. Trimming took off 0 bases at V and 6 bases at J, with 17 bases between the two ends. Germline-derived CDR1 and CDR2 are LGHNA and YNFKEQ. The CDR3 region is CASSQDRAGAGDGYTF. DNA for the CDR3: TGTGCCAGCAGCCAAGATCGAGCGGGGGCGGGGGATGGCTACACCTTC.

The V gene is TRBV5-6, the J gene TRBJ2-3; weak D call: TRBD2 (5 bases). The CDR3 totals 13 residues. Per the germline V gene, CDR1 is SGHDT and CDR2 is YYEEEE. V was trimmed by 4 bases and J by 7 bases, leaving 13 bases between them. The DNA of the CDR3 is TGTGCCAGCAGCCCTGGAGGCACTTATACGCAGTATTTT. Translation gives CASSPGGTYTQYF.

The V call is TRBV6-1, the J call TRBJ2-1, with 11 nucleotides matching TRBD2. This CDR3 comprises 18 residues. Germline loops: CDR1 MNHNS, CDR2 SASEGT. V was pared by 0 bases and J by 2 bases, with 6 bases of the junction left unmatched. CDR3 in amino acids: CASSEALFSGGAYNEQFF. The CDR3 bases are TGTGCCAGCAGTGAAGCGCTTTTTAGCGGGGGGGCCTACAATGAGCAGTTCTTC.

The chain carries TRBV5-6 and TRBJ2-1, with unresolved D. Trimming shortened V by 2 bases and J by 2 bases, and 11 bases separated the two germline ends. The CDR3 covers 15 residues. The V gene's germline CDR1 is SGHDT and CDR2 YYEEEE. The CDR3: CASSLAGATYNEQFF. The CDR3 DNA sequence: TGTGCCAGCAGCTTAGCCGGAGCGACCTACAATGAGCAGTTCTTC.

This clone has only one observation. The CDR3 protein is CASSLRGTSINEQFF. As DNA, the CDR3 is TGTGCCAGCAGCTTACGAGGGACTAGCATCAATGAGCAGTTCTTC. V gene TRBV7-6 combines with J gene TRBJ2-1; 9 bases map to TRBD2. V gave up 2 bases and J gave up 6 bases; unmatched junction bases: 5. This CDR3 spans 15 amino acids. Germline CDR1 SGHVS, CDR2 FNYEAQ.

The V call is TRBV4-1, the J call TRBJ2-3; 13 nucleotides agree with TRBD2. In germline, CDR1 is MGHRA, CDR2 YSYEKL. This CDR3 is built from 19 residues. V lost 0 bases, J lost 1 base, and 7 bases stayed unmatched. CDR3 protein: CASSQDPPGTSGGTDTQYF. CDR3 in DNA: TGCGCCAGCAGCCAAGACCCTCCCGGGACTAGCGGGGGCACAGATACGCAGTATTTT.

The CDR3 is CASSDFPGTGGEAFF. The CDR3 coding sequence is TGTGCCAGCAGTGACTTTCCCGGGACAGGGGGTGAAGCTTTCTTT. The V call is TRBV6-4, the J call TRBJ1-1, with TRBD1 matching over 11 bases. Germline V gene data show CDR1 as MRHNA and CDR2 as SNTAGT. The CDR3 length is 15 residues. The J segment lost 7 bases and the V segment lost 1 base, leaving 5 bases of the junction unmatched.

The chain uses TRBV10-3 and TRBJ2-7, with 8 nucleotides matching TRBD2. The junction had 7 bases not matched to a gene; V was cut back by 6 bases and J by 3 bases. In germline, CDR1 is ENHRY, CDR2 SYGVKD. The CDR3 spans 14 residues. In nucleotides, the CDR3 is TGTGCCATCAGGATAGCGGGGCAAGTCTACGAGCAGTACTTC. This translates into CAIRIAGQVYEQYF.

DNA of the CDR3: TGTGCCAGCAGTTTGCCGGGACTAGCGGCAGATACGCAGTATTTT. Protein sequence: CASSLPGLAADTQYF. This sequence joins TRBV27 and TRBJ2-3; 11 nucleotides agree with TRBD2. The CDR3 is made up of 15 amino acids. The V and J ends lost 3 bases and 4 bases, in that order; junction bases with no gene match: 3. Germline assignment: CDR1 MNHEY and CDR2 SMNVEV (reference sequence).

The chain combines TRBV13 with TRBJ2-3, with D possibly matching TRBD2 (6 bases). Trimming shortened V by 2 bases and J by 1 base, and 7 bases separated the two germline ends. The CDR3 runs 14 residues. Germline V gene data show CDR1 as PRHDT and CDR2 as FYEKMQ (reference sequence). CDR3 nucleotides: TGTGCCAGCAGCTTATCTAGCGGCACAGATACGCAGTATTTT. Its protein product is CASSLSSGTDTQYF.

CDR3 sequence reads: CASSQGAGTEAFF. The DNA of the CDR3 is TGTGCCAGCAGTCAGGGGGCAGGGACTGAAGCTTTCTTT. J is TRBJ1-1 and V is TRBV25-1, with 8 positions matching TRBD1. The V gene's germline CDR1 is MGHDK and CDR2 SYGVNS. V trimming: 5 bases; J trimming: 5 bases; junction bases outside the gene matches: 4. The CDR3 length is 13 residues.

The chain couples TRBV7-9 to TRBJ1-2; D call uncertain. The CDR3 contains 15 residues. Trimming cost V 4 bases and J 4 bases, with 16 bases left between them. The germline CDR1 and CDR2 sequences are SEHNR and FQNEAQ (reference sequence). CDR3 in DNA: TGTGCCAGCAGCTCCCCCGGGTCCATCGGCTATGGCTACACCTTC. Its protein is CASSSPGSIGYGYTF.

The chain recombines TRBV9 with TRBJ2-7; D gene ambiguous. Germline V gene sequence: CDR1 SGDLS, CDR2 YYNGEE. Trimming removed 0 bases from V and 2 bases from J, with 9 bases in between. The CDR3 runs 14 residues. The CDR3 coding sequence is TGTGCCAGCAGCGTAGATAGTAGCCCCTACGAGCAGTACTTC. Translation gives CASSVDSSPYEQYF.

The V call is TRBV29-1, the J call TRBJ2-5; 10 bases align to TRBD2. The V and J ends lost 4 bases and 7 bases, in that order; junction bases with no gene match: 12. The CDR3 is 15 residues long. In germline, CDR1 is SQVTM, CDR2 ANQGSEA. This CDR3 is CSVALPASGGWTQYF. The CDR3 coding sequence is TGCAGCGTTGCCCTCCCGGCTAGCGGGGGATGGACCCAGTACTTC.